This TCR beta chain is drawn from a study of beta chain features in type 1 diabetes. Expressed TCRB transcripts were sequenced because the isolated RNA had all been reverse transcribed beforehand. Approximately 3.6 million reads, on average, came from each naive, central memory and regulatory T cell sample. This table comes from immunoSEQ multiplex PCR, and its TCRdb copy is limited to in-frame clones, with some not included. The sample has 200,000 to 300,000 clones, around 20% seen once; the top ten hold more than 0.025%. The study, taken as a whole, reports: Moderate but significant shortening of TCRB CDR3s was recorded in all four CD4+ subsets from Type 1 diabetes patients.

About this clone: Its antigen is undetermined.

V lost 4 bases, J lost 5 bases, and 12 bases stayed unmatched. Germline V gives CDR1 SGDLS, CDR2 YYNGEE. The CDR3 loop spans 17 amino acids. The sequence came from a woman aged 40 to 50 with type 1 diabetes. The genes are TRBV9 and TRBJ1-6, with 7 positions matching TRBD1. Material: naive CD4+ T cells from blood. CDR3 protein: CASSSRQGGVDNSPLHF. Written as DNA, the CDR3 is TGTGCCAGCAGCTCTCGACAGGGAGGAGTGGATAATTCACCCCTCCACTTT.